This T cell receptor beta chain stems from a study of cytomegalovirus exposure and HLA in healthy donors. Study conclusions and caveats: Among TCR beta chains of equal frequency, HLA-associated ones were more clonally expanded in a later analysis. Most TCR beta V segments were productive about 87% or about 30% of the time in an earlier analysis.

Use of 60 Vbeta and 13 Jbeta primers characterized the PCR. Some clones are missing from TCRdb's copy, which holds only in-frame ones; the method was immunoSEQ multiplex PCR. The data hold 150,000 to 180,000 clones, with roughly three quarters observed a single time. Donors had nominal health at sampling but likely had unrecorded immune exposures. As regards this clone: Its antigen is currently unknown.

Material: PBMCs. This clonotype was sampled from a young man in good health and CMV-seropositive.

CDR3 DNA: TGCGCCAGCAGCATGTCGACACAGGGGACGAATGAGCAGTACTTC. This codes for CASSMSTQGTNEQYF. This chain uses TRBV5-1 with TRBJ2-7, with 7 bases lining up with TRBD1. The CDR3 sequence is 15 residues long. Unmatched junction bases numbered 14, after V lost 4 bases and J lost 7 bases. Per germline, CDR1 SGHRS and CDR2 YFSETQ.